Listed here are 10 T cell receptor beta chains from one sample, sequenced in a study of blood T cells in healthy people across ages. With a J-beta primer mix and a sample-barcoded 5' primer, a second PCR ran about 6 to 11 cycles. Each CDR3 protein gets one entry after TCRdb re-called the 5' RACE reads with MiXCR. This repertoire shows around 940,000 distinct CDR3 sequences, roughly half found once; its top ten account for 20% to 25%. The sequenced sample consisted of blood. The receptors were gathered from a woman in her sixties or seventies in good health.

V is TRBV28 and J is TRBJ1-5; 7 bases line up with TRBD1. V lost 2 bases to trimming and J lost 4 bases; unmatched junction nucleotides: 11. In germline, CDR1 is MDHEN, CDR2 SYDVKM. CDR3 length: 17 residues. Here the CDR3 reads CASSLKTGRKKNQPQHF. In DNA form, the CDR3 reads TGTGCCAGCAGTTTAAAGACAGGGCGCAAAAAGAATCAGCCCCAGCATTTT.

In this sample, this clonotype turned up many times. The V call is TRBV27, the J call TRBJ2-7; TRBD1 agrees at 9 bases. CDR1 is MNHEY and CDR2 is SMNVEV in the germline V gene (reference sequence). The length of the CDR3 is 16 residues. Losses at the gene ends were 5 bases for V and 5 bases for J; bases not matched to a gene: 13. This chain's CDR3 is CASSGAGTGYMNEQYF. In nucleotides, the CDR3 is TGTGCCAGCAGTGGGGCCGGGACAGGGTATATGAACGAGCAGTACTTC.

In its sample, this clonotype was seen a few times. The chain links TRBV6-5 to TRBJ2-7; TRBD2 matches 11 bases. Trimming at V came to 2 bases and at J to 3 bases, leaving 3 bases not matched to a gene. The CDR3 covers 15 residues. Looked up from germline, CDR1 is MNHEY and CDR2 is SVGAGI. In nucleotides, the CDR3 is TGTGCCAGCAGTTACCAGGGGACTAGCGGCTACGAGCAGTACTTC. Protein product: CASSYQGTSGYEQYF.

This chain joins TRBV7-2 and TRBJ2-3; 10 bases fit TRBD1. The CDR3 length is 14 residues. Looked up from germline, CDR1 is SGHTA and CDR2 is FQGNSA. Trimming removed 4 bases from V and 5 bases from J; junction bases left unmatched: 3. For the CDR3, the DNA is TGTGCCAGCAGCTCCGACAGGGGGCGAGATACGCAGTATTTT. It codes for CASSSDRGRDTQYF.

There are a few counts of this clonotype. The chain combines TRBV12-3 or TRBV12-4 with TRBJ2-5; D gene ambiguous. Deletions cut 3 bases from V and 3 bases from J, with 8 bases between. The CDR3 totals 13 residues. Here the CDR3 reads CASSFAQKETQYF. As DNA, the CDR3 is TGTGCCAGCAGTTTCGCACAGAAAGAGACCCAGTACTTC.

Regarding this clonotype: This may arise from a read error, as a much more abundant clone is one base away. The V call is TRBV11-2, the J call TRBJ2-3; weak D call: TRBD2 (6 bases). This CDR3 comprises 17 residues. V gave up 8 bases and J gave up 5 bases, with 26 bases separating them. The germline gives CDR1 SGHAT, CDR2 FQNNGV. In DNA form, the CDR3 reads TGTGCCAGCGGCACATTCTCGGGGACTGCCACTGGAGATACGCAGTATTTT. Residues: CASGTFSGTATGDTQYF.

The rearrangement links TRBV6-2 or TRBV6-3 to TRBJ2-3; D possibly uses TRBD1 or TRBD2 (5 bases each). The V gene lost 10 bases and the J gene lost 4 bases, with 21 bases spanning the gap. The germline gives CDR1 MNHEY, CDR2 SVGEGT. This CDR3 region has 15 residues. CDR3 in amino acids: CATQGVGGLSDTQYF. The CDR3 region has the DNA TGTGCCACCCAGGGAGTAGGTGGTTTGTCAGATACGCAGTATTTT.

The chain links TRBV20-1 to TRBJ2-7, with 15 positions matching TRBD2. The V gene end was trimmed by 0 bases and the J gene end by 7 bases; junction bases not matched to a gene: 4. Germline V lookup: CDR1 DFQATT, CDR2 SNEGSKA (reference sequence). There are 15 residues in the CDR3. The CDR3 nucleotides are TGCAGTGCTAGAGAATGGACTAGCGGGAGGGATGAGCAGTACTTC. Amino acid sequence: CSAREWTSGRDEQYF.

A remark on this clonotype: One junction end disagrees with the germline gene, perhaps due to a read error. This chain links TRBV7-9 with TRBJ2-1; 8 nucleotides match TRBD1. In germline, CDR1 is SEHNR, CDR2 FQNEAQ (reference sequence). This CDR3 is 17 amino acids long. The CDR3 region has the DNA TGTGCCAGCAGCTCAAGGGGGTCCAGGGGGCCCTACACTGAGCAGTTCTTC. Its protein is CASSSRGSRGPYTEQFF.

This clonotype showed up just a few times. The CDR3 nucleotides are TGCGCCAGCAGCTTGGACGCGGCTCAGCCCCAGCATTTT. The encoded protein is CASSLDAAQPQHF. The chain has TRBV5-1 and TRBJ1-5, with no clear D. The CDR3 contains 13 residues. Germline V gene lookup returns CDR1 SGHRS and CDR2 YFSETQ. V was trimmed by 0 bases and J by 6 bases, leaving 7 bases between them.